These 10 T cell receptor beta chains originate from one sample sequenced in a study of control samples from healthy donors and cancer patients (dated by TCRdb to 2019 to 2021). The method was the immunoSEQ multiplex PCR assay. The table comes from immuneACCESS by way of TCRdb, which keeps in-frame sequences with V and J called. Part of the clones is missing from these tables; in studies checked, under half for an unresolved V gene and the rest for unknown reasons. A total of more than 75,000 clones appear in this sample, about 80% of them only once. The biggest ten clones account for roughly a tenth of the sample. The source material was blood. Receptors were obtained from a woman in her 30s in good health.

The rearrangement joins TRBV2 to TRBJ2-3, with TRBD2 matching 8 bases. The junction had 7 bases not matched to a gene; V was cut back by 8 bases and J by 0 bases. The CDR3 has 15 residues. Germline-derived CDR1 and CDR2 are SNHLY and FYNNEI. The CDR3 DNA sequence: TGTGCCAGCGGATCCCGGGGGGGAAGCACAGATACGCAGTATTTT. Translation: CASGSRGGSTDTQYF.

The chain employs TRBV9 and TRBJ2-5; TRBD2 matches 10 bases. Losses at the gene ends were 0 bases for V and 5 bases for J; bases not matched to a gene: 10. The CDR3 consists of 17 residues. Germline values: CDR1 SGDLS, CDR2 YYNGEE. The CDR3 region has the DNA TGTGCCAGCAGCGTAGGAGACCTAGCGGGGGCGGGGGAGACCCAGTACTTC. It is translated as CASSVGDLAGAGETQYF. Full variable domain (rest looked up from reference TRBV9 and TRBJ2-5): DSGVTQTPKHLITATGQRVTLRCSPRSGDLSVYWYQQSLDQGLQFLIQYYNGEERAKGNILERFSAQQFPDLHSELNLSSLELGDSALYFCASSVGDLAGAGETQYFGPGTRLLVL.

V and J are TRBV7-2 and TRBJ2-1; the match to TRBD1 covers 10 bases. CDR1 and CDR2 from the germline V gene are SGHTA and FQGNSA. CDR3 size: 15 residues. J was trimmed by 8 bases and V by 3 bases; bases with no gene match: 7. CDR3 DNA: TGTGCCAGCAGCTTGGGACAGGGGTTCGGGGATGAGCAGTTCTTC. Protein sequence: CASSLGQGFGDEQFF.

This clone has just one count. The chain carries TRBV12-5 and TRBJ2-5; 10 bases align to TRBD1. J gave up 4 bases and V 0 bases, and 11 bases lay outside the gene matches. The CDR3 is made up of 18 amino acids. Germline CDR1 reads LGHNT; CDR2 reads FRNRAP. The CDR3 DNA reads TGTGCTAGTGGTTTGGTAGGACAGGGGGTGATCCTGGGAGAGACCCAGTACTTC. Protein sequence: CASGLVGQGVILGETQYF. The full variable domain, in which reference TRBV12-5 and TRBJ2-5 provide the parts outside the CDR3, is DARVTQTPRHKVTEMGQEVTMRCQPILGHNTVFWYRQTMMQGLELLAYFRNRAPLDDSGMPKDRFSAEMPDATLATLKIQPSEPRDSAVYFCASGLVGQGVILGETQYFGPGTRLLVL.

J is TRBJ2-1 and V is TRBV12-5, with TRBD2 identical over 13 bases. CDR3 length: 21 amino acids. Unmatched junction bases numbered 16, after V lost 1 base and J lost 4 bases. CDR1 is LGHNT, CDR2 FRNRAP, per germline. The CDR3 bases are TGTGCTAGTGGTTTGGGTCCTCTGACTAGCGGGGGGAAAACCCGTTACAATGAGCAGTTCTTC. It specifies CASGLGPLTSGGKTRYNEQFF.

This clone was recorded only once. This chain joins TRBV6-5 and TRBJ1-1; no definite D call. V lost 4 bases and J lost 0, with 9 bases in between. Germline V CDR1 and CDR2: MNHEY, SVGAGI. CDR3 length: 14 residues. The CDR3 nucleotides read TGTGCCAGCAGTTTATCCGGTCTGAACACTGAAGCTTTCTTT. It translates to CASSLSGLNTEAFF.

CDR3 in DNA: TGTGCCAGCAGCGGACGACAGTTCTCCTATAATTCACCCCTCCACTTT. Its protein is CASSGRQFSYNSPLHF. This sequence joins TRBV14 and TRBJ1-6; weak D call: TRBD1 (5 bases). This CDR3 region has 16 residues. V was pared by 5 bases and J by 0 bases, with 11 bases between. The germline gives CDR1 SGHDN, CDR2 FVKESK.

This CDR3 reads CASSLRTGYEQFF. For the CDR3, the DNA is TGTGCCAGCAGCCTCAGGACAGGGTATGAGCAGTTCTTC. The rearrangement joins TRBV3-1 (or the pseudogene TRBV3-2) to TRBJ2-1; 8 bases are shared with TRBD1. The V and J ends lost 4 bases and 8 bases, in that order; junction bases with no gene match: 4. Germline V gene sequence: CDR1 LGHDT, CDR2 YNNKEL (reference sequence). This CDR3 spans 13 amino acids.

The rearrangement links TRBV6-2 or TRBV6-3 to TRBJ1-5, with a weak D call TRBD1 (6 bases). Trimming took 2 bases from V and 4 from J, leaving 15 bases between them. Germline V lookup: CDR1 MNHEY, CDR2 SVGEGT. The CDR3 has 16 residues. The CDR3 is CASSYHQGKRNQPQHF. The CDR3 coding sequence is TGTGCCAGCAGTTACCACCAGGGGAAAAGGAATCAGCCCCAGCATTTT.

The chain uses TRBV5-6 and TRBJ1-1; no clear D. This CDR3 contains 16 residues. Trimming shortened V by 0 bases and J by 0 bases, and 12 bases separated the two germline ends. Germline-derived CDR1 and CDR2 are SGHDT and YYEEEE. The CDR3 DNA reads as TGTGCCAGCAGCTTGGTCGGAGGAGGGATGAACACTGAAGCTTTCTTT. Encoded protein: CASSLVGGGMNTEAFF.